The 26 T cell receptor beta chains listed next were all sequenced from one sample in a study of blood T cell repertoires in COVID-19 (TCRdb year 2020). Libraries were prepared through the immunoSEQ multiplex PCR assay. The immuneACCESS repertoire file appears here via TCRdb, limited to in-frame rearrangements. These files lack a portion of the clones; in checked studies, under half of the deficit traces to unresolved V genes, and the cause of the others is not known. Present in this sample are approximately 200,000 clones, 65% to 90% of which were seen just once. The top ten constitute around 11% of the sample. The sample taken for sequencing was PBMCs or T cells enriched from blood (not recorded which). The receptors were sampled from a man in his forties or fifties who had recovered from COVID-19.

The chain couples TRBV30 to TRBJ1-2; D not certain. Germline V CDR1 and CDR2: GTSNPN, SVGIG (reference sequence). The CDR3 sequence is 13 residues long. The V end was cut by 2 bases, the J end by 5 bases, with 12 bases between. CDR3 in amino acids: CAWSLEMRYGYTF. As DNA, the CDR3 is TGTGCCTGGAGTTTAGAGATGCGGTATGGCTACACCTTC.

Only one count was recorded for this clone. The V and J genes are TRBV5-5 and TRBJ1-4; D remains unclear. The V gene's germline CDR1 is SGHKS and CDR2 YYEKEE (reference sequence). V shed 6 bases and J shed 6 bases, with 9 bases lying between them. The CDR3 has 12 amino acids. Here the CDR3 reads CASTPSDEKLFF. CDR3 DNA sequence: TGTGCCAGCACCCCGTCAGATGAAAAACTGTTTTTT.

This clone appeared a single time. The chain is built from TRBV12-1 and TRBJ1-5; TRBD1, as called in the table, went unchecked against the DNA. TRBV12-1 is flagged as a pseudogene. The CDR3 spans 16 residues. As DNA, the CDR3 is TGTGCCAGCAGCTCAACCGACAGGTATAGCAATCAGCCCCAGCATTTT. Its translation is CASSSTDRYSNQPQHF.

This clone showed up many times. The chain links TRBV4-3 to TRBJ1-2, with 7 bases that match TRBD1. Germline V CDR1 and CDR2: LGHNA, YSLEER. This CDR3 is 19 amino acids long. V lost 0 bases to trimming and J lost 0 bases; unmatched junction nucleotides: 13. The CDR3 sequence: CASSQDREGQWRTNYGYTF. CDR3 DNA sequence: TGCGCCAGCAGCCAAGATCGGGAGGGACAGTGGCGCACTAACTATGGCTACACCTTC.

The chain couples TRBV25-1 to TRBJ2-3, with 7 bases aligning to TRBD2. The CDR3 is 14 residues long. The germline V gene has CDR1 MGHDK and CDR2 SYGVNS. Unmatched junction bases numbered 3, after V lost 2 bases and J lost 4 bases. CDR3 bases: TGTGCCAGCAGTGAAACAAGCGGGGCAGATACGCAGTATTTT. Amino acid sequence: CASSETSGADTQYF.

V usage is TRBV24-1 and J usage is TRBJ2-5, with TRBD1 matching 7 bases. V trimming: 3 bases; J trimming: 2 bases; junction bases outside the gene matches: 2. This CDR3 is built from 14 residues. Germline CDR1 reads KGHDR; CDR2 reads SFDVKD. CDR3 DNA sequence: TGTGCCACCAGTGATGGGACAGTTCAAGAGACCCAGTACTTC. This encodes CATSDGTVQETQYF.

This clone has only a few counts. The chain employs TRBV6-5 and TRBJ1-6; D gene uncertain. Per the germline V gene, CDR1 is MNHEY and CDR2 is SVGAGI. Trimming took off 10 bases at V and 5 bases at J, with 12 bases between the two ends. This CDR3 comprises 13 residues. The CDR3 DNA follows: TGTGCCATCCGGACGGGAAATAATTCACCCCTCCACTTT. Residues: CAIRTGNNSPLHF.

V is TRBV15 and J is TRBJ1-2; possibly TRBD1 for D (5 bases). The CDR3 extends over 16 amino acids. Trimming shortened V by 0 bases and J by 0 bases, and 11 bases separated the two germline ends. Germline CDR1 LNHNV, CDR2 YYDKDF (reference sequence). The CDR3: CATSRDYDSPNYGYTF. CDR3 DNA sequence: TGTGCCACCAGCAGAGATTATGACAGTCCTAACTATGGCTACACCTTC.

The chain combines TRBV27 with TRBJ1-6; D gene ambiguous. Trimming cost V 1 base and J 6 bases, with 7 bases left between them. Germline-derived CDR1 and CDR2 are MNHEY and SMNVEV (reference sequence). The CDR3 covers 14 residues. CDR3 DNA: TGTGCCAGCAGTTTATGGGCGCGTAATTCACCCCTCCACTTT. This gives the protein CASSLWARNSPLHF.

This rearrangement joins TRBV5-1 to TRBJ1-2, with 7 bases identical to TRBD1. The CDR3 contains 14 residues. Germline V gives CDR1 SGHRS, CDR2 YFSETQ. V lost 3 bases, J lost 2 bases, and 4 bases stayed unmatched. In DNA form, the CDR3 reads TGCGCCAGCAGCTGGGGGGACAGAAACTATGGCTACACCTTC. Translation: CASSWGDRNYGYTF. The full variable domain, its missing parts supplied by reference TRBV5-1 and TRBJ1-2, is KAGVTQTPRYLIKTRGQQVTLSCSPISGHRSVSWYQQTPGQGLQFLFEYFSETQRNKGNFPGRFSGRQFSNSRSEMNVSTLELGDSALYLCASSWGDRNYGYTFGSGTRLTVV.

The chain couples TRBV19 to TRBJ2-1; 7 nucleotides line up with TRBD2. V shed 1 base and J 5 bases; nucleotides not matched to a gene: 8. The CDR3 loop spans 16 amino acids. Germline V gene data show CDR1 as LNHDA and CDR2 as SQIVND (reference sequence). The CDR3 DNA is TGTGCCAGTAGTATAGGGGCCCTAGCGGCTAACAATGAGCAGTTCTTC. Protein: CASSIGALAANNEQFF.

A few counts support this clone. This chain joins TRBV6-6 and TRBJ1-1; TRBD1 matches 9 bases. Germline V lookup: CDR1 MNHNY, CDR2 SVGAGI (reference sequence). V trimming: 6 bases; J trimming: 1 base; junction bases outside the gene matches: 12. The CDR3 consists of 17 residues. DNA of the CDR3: TGTGCCAGCAGCCGAAGCACAGGGGGCGCAGGGAACACTGAAGCTTTCTTT. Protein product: CASSRSTGGAGNTEAFF.

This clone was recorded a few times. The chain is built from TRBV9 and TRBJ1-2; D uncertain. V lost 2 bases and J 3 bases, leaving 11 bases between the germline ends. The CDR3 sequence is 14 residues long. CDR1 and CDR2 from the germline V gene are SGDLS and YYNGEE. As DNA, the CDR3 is TGTGCCAGCAGCGTCGGGGATAGTCACTATGGCTACACCTTC. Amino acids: CASSVGDSHYGYTF.

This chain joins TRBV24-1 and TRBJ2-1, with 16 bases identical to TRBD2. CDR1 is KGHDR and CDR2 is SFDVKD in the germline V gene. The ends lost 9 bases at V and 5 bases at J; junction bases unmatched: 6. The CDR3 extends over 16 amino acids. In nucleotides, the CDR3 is TGTGCCACCCGCGGGACTAGCGGGAGGGCCGACAATGAGCAGTTCTTC. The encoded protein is CATRGTSGRADNEQFF.

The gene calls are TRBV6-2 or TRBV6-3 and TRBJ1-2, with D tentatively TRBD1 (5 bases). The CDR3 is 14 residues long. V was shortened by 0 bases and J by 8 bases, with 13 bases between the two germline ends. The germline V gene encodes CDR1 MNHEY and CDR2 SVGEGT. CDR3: CASSYSGQGEGYTF. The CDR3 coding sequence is TGTGCCAGCAGTTACTCAGGACAAGGAGAGGGCTACACCTTC.

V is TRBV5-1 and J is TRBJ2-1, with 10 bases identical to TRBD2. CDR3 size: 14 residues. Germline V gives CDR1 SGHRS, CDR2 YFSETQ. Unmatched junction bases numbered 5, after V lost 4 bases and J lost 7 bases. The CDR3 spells CASSPLAGDNEQFF. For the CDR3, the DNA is TGCGCCAGCAGCCCGCTAGCGGGAGATAATGAGCAGTTCTTC.

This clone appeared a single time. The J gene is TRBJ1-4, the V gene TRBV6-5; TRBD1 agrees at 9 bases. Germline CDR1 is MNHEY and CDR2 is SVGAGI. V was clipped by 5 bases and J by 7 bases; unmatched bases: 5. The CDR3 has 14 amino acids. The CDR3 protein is CASSTTGGGEKLFF. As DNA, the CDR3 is TGTGCCAGCAGTACTACAGGGGGCGGTGAAAAACTGTTTTTT.

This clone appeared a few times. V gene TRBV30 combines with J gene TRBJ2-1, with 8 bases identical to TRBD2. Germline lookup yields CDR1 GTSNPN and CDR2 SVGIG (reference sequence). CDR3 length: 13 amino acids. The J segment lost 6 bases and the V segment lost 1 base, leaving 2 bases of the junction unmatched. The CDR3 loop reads CAWSALAGNEQFF. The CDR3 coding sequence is TGTGCCTGGAGTGCGCTAGCGGGCAATGAGCAGTTCTTC.

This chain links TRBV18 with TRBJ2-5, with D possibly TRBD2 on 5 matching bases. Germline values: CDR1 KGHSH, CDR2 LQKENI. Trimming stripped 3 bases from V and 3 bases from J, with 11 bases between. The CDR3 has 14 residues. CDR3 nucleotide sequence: TGTGCCAGCTCACCTTATGGAGGCGAAGAGACCCAGTACTTC. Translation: CASSPYGGEETQYF.

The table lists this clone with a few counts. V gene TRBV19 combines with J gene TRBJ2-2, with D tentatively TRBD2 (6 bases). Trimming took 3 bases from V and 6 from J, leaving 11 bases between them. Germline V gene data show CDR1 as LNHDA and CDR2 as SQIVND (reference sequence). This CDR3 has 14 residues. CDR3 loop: CASSMGLISGELFF. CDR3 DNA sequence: TGTGCCAGTAGTATGGGACTTATCTCCGGGGAGCTGTTTTTT.

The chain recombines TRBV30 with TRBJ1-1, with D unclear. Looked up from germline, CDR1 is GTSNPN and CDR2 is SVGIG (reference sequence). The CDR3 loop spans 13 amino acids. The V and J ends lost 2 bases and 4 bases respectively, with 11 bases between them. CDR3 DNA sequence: TGTGCCTGGAGTCTTACTCCGTCCACTGAAGCTTTCTTT. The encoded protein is CAWSLTPSTEAFF.

The DNA of the CDR3 is TGCAGCGGGCCGATTGTGGTGATTCAGATTTACGCGGACAGGGGAGAATACGAGCAGTACGTC. It specifies CSGPIVVIQIYADRGEYEQYV. The V gene is TRBV29-1, the J gene TRBJ2-7, with 9 bases fitting TRBD1. The V gene end was trimmed by 7 bases and the J gene end by 4 bases; junction bases not matched to a gene: 32. Germline CDR1 SQVTM, CDR2 ANQGSEA. CDR3 length equals 21 residues.

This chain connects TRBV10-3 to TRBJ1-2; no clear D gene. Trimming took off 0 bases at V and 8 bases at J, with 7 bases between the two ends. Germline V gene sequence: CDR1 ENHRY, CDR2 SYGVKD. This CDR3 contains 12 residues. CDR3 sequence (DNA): TGTGCCATCAGTGAGTCGAAAGAGGGCTACACCTTC. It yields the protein CAISESKEGYTF.

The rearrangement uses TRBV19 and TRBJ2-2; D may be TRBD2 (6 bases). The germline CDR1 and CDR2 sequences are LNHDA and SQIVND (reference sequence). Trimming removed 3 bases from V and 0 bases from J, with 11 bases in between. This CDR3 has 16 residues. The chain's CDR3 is CASSIGSGSNTGELFF. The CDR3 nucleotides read TGTGCCAGTAGTATTGGCAGCGGGTCGAACACCGGGGAGCTGTTTTTT.

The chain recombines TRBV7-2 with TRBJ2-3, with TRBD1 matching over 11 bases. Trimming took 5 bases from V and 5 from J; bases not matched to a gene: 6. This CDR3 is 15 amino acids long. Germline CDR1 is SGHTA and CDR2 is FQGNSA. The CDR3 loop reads CASSQGQGDRDTQYF. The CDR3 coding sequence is TGTGCCAGCAGCCAGGGACAGGGGGACAGAGATACGCAGTATTTT.

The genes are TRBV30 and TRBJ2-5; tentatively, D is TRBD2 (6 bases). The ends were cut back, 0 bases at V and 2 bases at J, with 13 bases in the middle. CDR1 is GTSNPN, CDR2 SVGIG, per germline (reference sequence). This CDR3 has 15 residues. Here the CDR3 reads CAWSVGFSGQETQYF. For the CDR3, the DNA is TGTGCCTGGAGTGTAGGCTTTAGCGGACAAGAGACCCAGTACTTC.